This T cell receptor (delta chain) was sequenced during a study of Vδ1+ human thymocytes. Trimming cost V 0 bases and J 1 base; bases outside gene matches: 4. This CDR3 has 16 amino acids. Germline CDR1 and CDR2: TSWWSYY and QGS. Only a few counts were recorded for this clone. Its antigen is not known. The sorted cells were CD3+ Vdelta1+ Vdelta2- thymocytes from alphabeta-depleted thymus. General study points: In the thymus, TRG and TRD repertoires looked highly polyclonal with Gaussian CDR3 lengths. Unlike peripheral blood Vdelta1+ controls, thymic delta-chain sequences included roughly 22% Vdelta2 and few Vdelta3.

The template was reverse-transcribed extracted RNA. Multiplex PCR used pooled V-gene forward primers and a constant-region reverse primer to amplify CDR3s. TCRdb fed the multiplex PCR reads into CATT to redo clone calling. The repertoire holds roughly 50,000 delta-chain clones, with approximately 15% as singletons. The material sequenced was Vdelta1+ gamma-delta thymocytes from the thymus. The subset was: FACS-sorted CD3+ TCRalphabeta- TCRVdelta1+ TCRVdelta2- thymocytes. This TCR derives from a boy younger than two who had congenital heart surgery. The chain is built from TRDV1 and TRDJ1, with 8 nucleotides matching TRDD3. The chain's CDR3 is CALGELEGYGTDKLIF. The DNA for the CDR3 is TGTGCTCTTGGGGAACTGGAGGGATACGGCACCGATAAACTCATCTTT.